Sequencing of this T cell receptor beta chain was carried out in a study of shared clonotypes between healthy human individuals. Turning to the study itself: Per donor, three plates held CD4 naive cells, three held CD4 memory, two held CD8 naive and one held CD8 memory. The study's findings and limits: The generation probabilities recorded for non-shared clonotypes fell below those of clonotypes shared by all four donors.

A note on this clone: Its specificity is unknown.

This CDR3 has 17 amino acids. Germline V gene sequence: CDR1 KGHSH, CDR2 LQKENI. The V end lost 3 bases, the J end lost 1 base, and 18 bases lay between the germline ends. Among the donors, all were Caucasian adults who lived in Nashville, Tennessee. Assay used: immunoSEQ multiplex PCR; TCRdb lists only in-frame clones, some missing. The sample yields roughly 300,000 clones, around 67% seen once. The specimen sequenced was memory CD4+ T cells sorted from blood. Subset reported: CD45RA-negative fraction. This receptor was obtained from a man aged 25-40 years in good health. This chain connects TRBV18 to TRBJ1-1; D unresolved. CDR3 DNA sequence: TGTGCCAGCTCACCCCTCGCCGGAGGCAGTGGGAACACTGAAGCTTTCTTT. Translating gives CASSPLAGGSGNTEAFF. Based on the CDR3 plus reference TRBV18 and TRBJ1-1, the full variable domain is NAGVMQNPRHLVRRRGQEARLRCSPMKGHSHVYWYRQLPEEGLKFMVYLQKENIIDESGMPKERFSAEFPKEGPSILRIQQVVRGDSAAYFCASSPLAGGSGNTEAFFGQGTRLTVV.